One and the same sample provided the 2 T cell receptor beta chains below, sequenced in a study of cytomegalovirus exposure and HLA in healthy donors. PCR amplification relied on 60 Vbeta primers (plus 13 Jbeta primers). Clones were read by immunoSEQ multiplex PCR, and TCRdb kept only the in-frame ones, dropping some. Of 180,000 or so clones detected, more than 75% appear once; the ten largest clones hold about 2.5%. Specimen: PBMCs. These receptor sequences come from a woman between 25 and 40 years old in good health and CMV-seropositive.

This clone was seen a handful of times. The chain couples TRBV9 to TRBJ2-6; D might be TRBD2 (6 bases). CDR3 size: 17 residues. The V and J ends lost 4 bases and 1 base respectively, with 15 bases between them. Germline V gene sequence: CDR1 SGDLS, CDR2 YYNGEE. The CDR3 protein is CASSPWDSPSGANVLTF. CDR3 DNA: TGTGCCAGCAGCCCGTGGGACTCCCCGTCTGGGGCCAACGTCCTGACTTTC.

Only a few counts were recorded for this clone. The chain has TRBV6-6 and TRBJ1-1; 8 nucleotides agree with TRBD1. The length of the CDR3 is 14 residues. Germline-derived CDR1 and CDR2 are MNHNY and SVGAGI (reference sequence). The junction had 3 bases not matched to a gene; V was cut back by 5 bases and J by 1 base. The CDR3 protein is CASSLDRGNTEAFF. In DNA, the CDR3 is TGTGCCAGCAGTCTAGACAGGGGGAACACTGAAGCTTTCTTT.